The 4 T cell receptor beta chains below all came from one sample that was sequenced in a study of blood T cell repertoires in COVID-19. Clones were sequenced by immunoSEQ multiplex PCR, and TCRdb holds only the in-frame ones, with some missing. The sample has more than 95,000 clones, about 74% seen once. The sample was peripheral blood. The source of these receptors is a man aged 65 to 79 with acute or convalescent COVID-19.

The chain is built from TRBV2 and TRBJ1-3, with no clear D. CDR1 SNHLY and CDR2 FYNNEI come from the germline V gene. Trimming took 7 bases from V and 1 from J, leaving 14 bases between them. This CDR3 region has 15 residues. The CDR3 coding sequence is TGTGCCAGCAACCTAGAGCAGAGATCTGGAAACACCATATATTTT. Its protein product is CASNLEQRSGNTIYF.

This rearrangement joins TRBV5-1 to TRBJ1-2; perhaps TRBD1 as D (6 bases). The CDR3 is 14 residues long. The germline gives CDR1 SGHRS, CDR2 YFSETQ. The ends were cut back, 2 bases at V and 5 bases at J, with 13 bases in the middle. In DNA form, the CDR3 reads TGCGCCAGCAGCTTAGGCGACAGGCCTTATGGCTACACCTTC. Amino acids: CASSLGDRPYGYTF.

The chain combines TRBV30 with TRBJ1-5; possibly TRBD1 for D (5 bases). This CDR3 is 15 amino acids long. Germline CDR1 GTSNPN, CDR2 SVGIG (reference sequence). V lost 0 bases to trimming and J lost 5 bases, with 14 bases between them. Here the CDR3 DNA reads TGTGCCTGGAGTGTAGGGGTCGGCTCAGATCAGCCCCAGCATTTT. It translates to CAWSVGVGSDQPQHF.

The CDR3 region has the DNA TGTGCCAGCAGGCTGGAGGGGGCCAACGTCCTGACTTTC. Translation: CASRLEGANVLTF. The chain combines TRBV11-2 with TRBJ2-6; no reliable D call. Germline V lookup: CDR1 SGHAT, CDR2 FQNNGV. Deletions cut 6 bases from V and 4 bases from J, with 7 bases between. The CDR3 has 13 amino acids. Full variable domain (outside the CDR3, taken from reference TRBV11-2 and TRBJ2-6): EAGVAQSPRYKIIEKRQSVAFWCNPISGHATLYWYQQILGQGPKLLIQFQNNGVVDDSQLPKDRFSAERLKGVDSTLKIQPAKLEDSAVYLCASRLEGANVLTFGAGSRLTVL.